The present TCR beta chain was sequenced within a study of shared clonotypes between healthy human individuals. Study results and limitations: When compared with the clonotypes that were shared by all four sorted-subset donors, the non-shared clonotypes turned out to have lower generation probabilities. Limited genetic and exposure-history diversity came from having few donors. Memory subsets had estimated richness that was generally smaller than that of naive subsets.

The authors distributed each subset's genomic DNA evenly over several immunoSEQ plates. The repertoire was sequenced with immunoSEQ multiplex PCR; TCRdb's copy has only in-frame clones and lacks some. The sample includes roughly 2.4 million clones, about 94% of them seen just once. A word on this clone: Its antigen is as yet unknown. At one boundary the junction diverges from the germline segment, which might be a read error.

This CDR3 has 14 residues. Per the germline V gene, CDR1 is SSHAT and CDR2 is FNYEAQ (reference sequence). Sequenced: naive CD4+ T cells sorted from blood. Subset denoted: CD45RA+ positively selected. J is TRBJ2-5 and V is TRBV7-7, with D tentatively TRBD1 (6 bases). The receptor comes from a man between 18 and 35 years old in good health. The CDR3 here is CASSLAGQQETQYF. The CDR3 nucleotides are TGTGCTAGCAGCTTAGCAGGACAGCAAGAGACCCAGTACTTC.